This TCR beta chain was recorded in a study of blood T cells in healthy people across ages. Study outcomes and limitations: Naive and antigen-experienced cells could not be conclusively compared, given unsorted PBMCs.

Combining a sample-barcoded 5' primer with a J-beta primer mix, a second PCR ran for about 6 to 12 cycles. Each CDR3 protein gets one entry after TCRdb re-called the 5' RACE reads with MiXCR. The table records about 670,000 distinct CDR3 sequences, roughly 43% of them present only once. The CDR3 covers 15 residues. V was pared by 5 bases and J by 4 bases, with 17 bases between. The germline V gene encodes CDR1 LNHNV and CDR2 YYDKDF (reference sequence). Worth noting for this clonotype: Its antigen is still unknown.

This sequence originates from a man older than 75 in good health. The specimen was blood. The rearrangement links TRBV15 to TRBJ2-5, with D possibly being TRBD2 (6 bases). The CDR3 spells CATSSRTGEIETQYF. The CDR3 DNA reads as TGTGCCACCAGCTCCAGAACGGGGGAAATAGAGACCCAGTACTTC.